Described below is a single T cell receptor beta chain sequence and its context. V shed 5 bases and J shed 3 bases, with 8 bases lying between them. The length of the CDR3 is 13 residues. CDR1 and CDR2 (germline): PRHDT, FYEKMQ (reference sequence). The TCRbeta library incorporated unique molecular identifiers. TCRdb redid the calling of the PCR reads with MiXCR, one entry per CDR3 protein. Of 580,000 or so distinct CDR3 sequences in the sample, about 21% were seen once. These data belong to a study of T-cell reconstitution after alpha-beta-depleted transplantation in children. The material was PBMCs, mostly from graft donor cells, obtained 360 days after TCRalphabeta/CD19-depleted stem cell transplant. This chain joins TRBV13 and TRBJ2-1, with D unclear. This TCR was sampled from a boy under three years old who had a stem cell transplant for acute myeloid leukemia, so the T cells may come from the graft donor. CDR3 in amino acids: CASSRINYNEQFF. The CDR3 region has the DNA TGTGCCAGCAGCAGGATAAACTACAATGAGCAGTTCTTC.